A selection of T cell receptor beta chains follows, all from one sample in a study of blood T cell repertoires in COVID-19. TCRdb's copy holds only in-frame clones and misses some; the assay was immunoSEQ multiplex PCR. Among roughly 200,000 clones listed, roughly 80% were seen once. Sequencing used peripheral blood. The source is a woman of 80 years or more with acute or convalescent COVID-19. The CDR3 runs from the conserved cysteine through the conserved F or W. The D gene is left open where the match is weak. Size values are once, few and many counts, or a class for expanded clones, and some rows have none.

D gene	clone size	V gene	J gene	CDR3 DNA	CDR3 protein
NA	NA	TRBV15	TRBJ2-5	TGTGCCACCAGCAGAGATATGGCGACCCAGTACTTC	CATSRDMATQYF
TRBD1	NA	TRBV5-4	TRBJ1-1	TGTGCCAGCAGCTCCACGAGGGGGCTCATGAACACTGAAGCTTTCTTT	CASSSTRGLMNTEAFF
NA	NA	TRBV28	TRBJ1-4	TGTGCCACGGGAGCCGGGACCCCAACAACTAATGAAAAACTGTTTTTT	CATGAGTPTTNEKLFF
NA	NA	TRBV13	TRBJ2-1	TGTGCCAGCGGAGGGGAAGGGTTCGGTAGTTATGAGCAGTTCTTC	CASGGEGFGSYEQFF
TRBD1	NA	TRBV6-5	TRBJ2-3	TGTGCCAGCGGCAGACAGGGACCAGATACGCAGTATTTT	CASGRQGPDTQYF
NA	NA	TRBV6-5	TRBJ2-1	TGTGCCAGCACTCTAAGGGGGAGCTCCTACAATGAGCAGTTCTTC	CASTLRGSSYNEQFF
NA	NA	TRBV5-4	TRBJ1-4	TGTGCCAGCAGCTTTGACAGGCCAAATGAAAAACTGTTTTTT	CASSFDRPNEKLFF
NA	NA	TRBV7-9	TRBJ1-1	TGTGCCAGCAGCTTAGTCGATGTTGGCAGGTGGAACACTGAAGCTTTCTTT	CASSLVDVGRWNTEAFF
NA	NA	TRBV3-1/TRBV3-2	TRBJ1-2	TGTGCCAGCAGCCAAGCTCTCAGGGACTATGGCTACACCTTC	CASSQALRDYGYTF
NA	few	TRBV3-1/TRBV3-2	TRBJ1-1	TGTGCCAGCAGCCAAGATTGGGCAGAGCTGAACACTGAAGCTTTCTTT	CASSQDWAELNTEAFF
NA	NA	TRBV12-3/TRBV12-4	TRBJ1-4	TGTGCCAGCAGCACGCAGGGCGAAAAACTGTTTTTT	CASSTQGEKLFF
TRBD1	few	TRBV7-6	TRBJ1-2	TGTGCCAGCAGCCGGGGACAGGGGGCTATGGACTATGGCTACACCTTC	CASSRGQGAMDYGYTF
TRBD1	NA	TRBV2	TRBJ2-1	TGTGCCAGCAGTGAACTGGGCAGGGGGAAAGGGAATGAGCAGTTCTTC	CASSELGRGKGNEQFF
NA	NA	TRBV6-5	TRBJ1-4	TGTGCCAGCAGTTACGGCCGGACACCGTTCGAAAAACTGTTTTTT	CASSYGRTPFEKLFF
TRBD1	NA	TRBV7-2	TRBJ2-2	TGTGCCAGCAGCTTACAGACAGGGGGCACCGGGGAGCTGTTTTTT	CASSLQTGGTGELFF
TRBD1	NA	TRBV5-1	TRBJ1-5	TGCGCCAGCAGCTTGGCCGGGACAGATAGCAATCAGCCCCAGCATTTT	CASSLAGTDSNQPQHF
NA	NA	TRBV19	TRBJ2-2	TGTGCCGCGGGTCCGAGGACCGGGGAGCTGTTTTTT	CAAGPRTGELFF
NA	NA	TRBV28	TRBJ2-5	TGTGCCAGCAGTCCATCGGGGGGCACCGCGGCGATAATCCAGTACTTC	CASSPSGGTAAIIQYF
NA	NA	TRBV10-3	TRBJ1-5	TGTGCCATCAGTACAGGGACCAATCAGCCCCAGCATTTT	CAISTGTNQPQHF
NA	once	TRBV2	TRBJ1-2	TGTGCCAGCAGCCCCGAGAGATATGGCTACACCTTC	CASSPERYGYTF
NA	few	TRBV5-1	TRBJ2-5	TGCGCCAGCAGCCGAGAGCAAGAGACCCAGTACTTC	CASSREQETQYF
TRBD2	once	TRBV19	TRBJ2-7	TGTGCCAGTAGTACCTTCCGGTTAAGTCGGACTAGCGCCAGGAGCTCCTACGAGCAGTACTTC	CASSTFRLSRTSARSSYEQYF
NA	NA	TRBV25-1	TRBJ1-2	TGTGCCAGCAGTGAATCAGGTTCCGCAAGAGTTCGCTACACCTTC	CASSESGSARVRYTF